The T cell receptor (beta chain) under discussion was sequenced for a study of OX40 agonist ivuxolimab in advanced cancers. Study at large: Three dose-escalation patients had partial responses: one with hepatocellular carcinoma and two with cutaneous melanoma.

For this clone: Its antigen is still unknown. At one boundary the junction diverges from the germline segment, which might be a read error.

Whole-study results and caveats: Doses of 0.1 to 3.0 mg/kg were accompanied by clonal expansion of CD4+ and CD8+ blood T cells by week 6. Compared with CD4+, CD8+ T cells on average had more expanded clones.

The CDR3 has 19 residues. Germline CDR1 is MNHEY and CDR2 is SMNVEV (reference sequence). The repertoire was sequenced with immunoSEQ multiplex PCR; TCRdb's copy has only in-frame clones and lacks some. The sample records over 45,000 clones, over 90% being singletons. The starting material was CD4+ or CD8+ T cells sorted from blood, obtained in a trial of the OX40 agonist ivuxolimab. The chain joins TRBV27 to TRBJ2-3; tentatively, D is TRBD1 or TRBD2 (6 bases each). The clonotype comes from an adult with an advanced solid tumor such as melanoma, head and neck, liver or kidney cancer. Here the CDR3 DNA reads TGTGCCAGCAATACGGGGGCGTTCACACAGATCGCCTCCACAGATATGCAGTATTTT. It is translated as CASNTGAFTQIASTDMQYF.